This TCR beta chain was sequenced in a study of Graves' ophthalmopathy and Graves' hyperthyroidism. Investigators amplified TCR beta CDR3 regions from RNA transcripts. Amplification began with first-round RT-PCR using HTBI primers, then second-round multiplex PCR was performed. TCRdb re-called the multiplex PCR reads through MiXCR, storing one row per CDR3 protein. The sample has 200,000 to 250,000 distinct CDR3 sequences; around 45% are singletons. Germline lookup yields CDR1 SGHVS and CDR2 FNYEAQ. The CDR3 covers 11 residues. The clonotype comes from an adult man with Graves' ophthalmopathy. Material for sequencing was peripheral blood. The rearrangement joins TRBV7-6 to TRBJ2-7; D gene unclear. The better agreement between TRBJ2-1 and the DNA end casts doubt on the J call. The CDR3 here is CASTTENEQFF. CDR3 coding DNA: TGTGCCAGCACCACAGAAAATGAGCAGTTCTTC.